The 18 T cell receptor beta chains reported below all come from one sample, sequenced in a study of blood T cells in healthy people across ages. Then a second PCR, running roughly 6 to 12 cycles, was carried out with a sample-barcoded 5' primer and a J-beta primer mix. TCRdb processed the 5' RACE reads anew with MiXCR; each CDR3 protein has one entry. This sample has about 1.8 million distinct CDR3 sequences, with around half found just once. The source material was blood. Source of these receptors: a woman in her forties in good health.

The chain links TRBV29-1 to TRBJ2-5; 8 bases are a match to TRBD2. V dropped 3 bases and J dropped 5; count of bases not matched to a gene: 8. Germline loops: CDR1 SQVTM, CDR2 ANQGSEA. The CDR3 totals 14 residues. CDR3 bases: TGCAGCGTTGATTATCGGGGGGGCCTTGAGACCCAGTACTTC. It is translated as CSVDYRGGLETQYF.

This chain connects TRBV7-2 to TRBJ2-1; D gene unclear. The CDR3 is 18 residues long. V shed 1 base and J shed 8 bases, with 24 bases lying between them. The germline gives CDR1 SGHTA, CDR2 FQGNSA. CDR3 in amino acids: CASSLVGSAFDRRDEQFF. CDR3 sequence (DNA): TGTGCCAGCAGCTTAGTTGGGTCAGCCTTTGATCGGCGCGATGAGCAGTTCTTC.

The CDR3 nucleotides are TGTGCCAGCAGCCGGGGAGGACTGCTCACTGAAGCTTTCTTT. Protein sequence: CASSRGGLLTEAFF. The gene calls are TRBV3-1 and TRBJ1-1; D not certain. The CDR3 covers 14 residues. V lost 4 bases and J 4 bases, leaving 13 bases between the germline ends. CDR1 and CDR2 from the germline V gene are LGHDT and YNNKEL (reference sequence).

The chain links TRBV25-1 to TRBJ2-7; 8 bases map to TRBD1. V gave up 4 bases and J gave up 7 bases; unmatched junction bases: 6. This CDR3 contains 13 residues. The germline gives CDR1 MGHDK, CDR2 SYGVNS. The CDR3 sequence is CASSGTGMVEQYF. The DNA for the CDR3 is TGTGCCAGCAGTGGGACAGGGATGGTTGAGCAGTACTTC.

V gene TRBV2 combines with J gene TRBJ2-1; D gene uncertain. The CDR3 contains 14 residues. Germline V gene data show CDR1 as SNHLY and CDR2 as FYNNEI. V was pared by 4 bases and J by 8 bases, with 15 bases between. CDR3 sequence: CASSVQRPWDEQFF. DNA of the CDR3: TGTGCCAGCAGTGTGCAGCGCCCCTGGGATGAGCAGTTCTTC.

The gene calls are TRBV27 and TRBJ2-3; TRBD1 or TRBD2 may be the D gene (5 bases each). The length of the CDR3 is 16 residues. V lost 3 bases, J lost 1 base, and 14 bases lay in between. Germline V gene lookup returns CDR1 MNHEY and CDR2 SMNVEV (reference sequence). The CDR3 sequence: CASSFSRGARTDTQYF. In DNA, the CDR3 is TGTGCCAGCAGTTTTAGTCGGGGCGCGCGCACAGATACGCAGTATTTT.

V usage is TRBV21-1 and J usage is TRBJ1-2; TRBD1 is taken as the D call from the table, unchecked against the DNA. TRBV21-1 corresponds to a pseudogene. CDR3 length equals 14 residues. The chain's CDR3 is CASSNGQGESGYTF. CDR3 DNA sequence: TGTGCCAGCAGCAACGGACAGGGGGAAAGTGGCTACACCTTC.

DNA for the CDR3: TGTGCCAGCAGCTCGGGGGGCAGGGGGGAGACCCAGTACTTC. Residues: CASSSGGRGETQYF. This rearrangement joins TRBV7-2 to TRBJ2-5; possibly TRBD1 or TRBD2 for D (7 bases each). Deletions cut 4 bases from V and 5 bases from J, with 14 bases between. Germline V gene lookup returns CDR1 SGHTA and CDR2 FQGNSA. The CDR3 length is 14 residues.

This clonotype was detected only a few times. The chain links TRBV9 to TRBJ2-3, with 7 bases identical to TRBD2. The CDR3 sequence is 15 residues long. Trimming removed 4 bases from V and 3 bases from J; junction bases left unmatched: 8. The germline V gene has CDR1 SGDLS and CDR2 YYNGEE. For the CDR3, the DNA is TGTGCCAGCAGCTTCCGCCCCGGGGGGACAGATACGCAGTATTTT. Translating gives CASSFRPGGTDTQYF. Variable domain in full (rest from reference TRBV9 and TRBJ2-3): DSGVTQTPKHLITATGQRVTLRCSPRSGDLSVYWYQQSLDQGLQFLIQYYNGEERAKGNILERFSAQQFPDLHSELNLSSLELGDSALYFCASSFRPGGTDTQYFGPGTRLTVL.

This clonotype has only a few counts. The gene calls are TRBV10-2 and TRBJ1-2; the D gene is possibly TRBD1 (5 bases). The CDR3 has 14 residues. In germline, CDR1 is WSHSY, CDR2 SAAADI. Trimming stripped 2 bases from V and 4 bases from J, with 11 bases between. The CDR3 DNA reads TGCGCCAGCAGTGAGGATGGGGCGGCCTATGGCTACACCTTC. This encodes CASSEDGAAYGYTF.

The V call is TRBV6-2 or TRBV6-3, the J call TRBJ1-2, with TRBD1 matching 9 bases. Germline-derived CDR1 and CDR2 are MNHEY and SVGEGT. CDR3 length: 16 residues. The J segment lost 4 bases and the V segment lost 2 bases, leaving 8 bases of the junction unmatched. CDR3 sequence reads: CASSYAPGQGVYGYTF. CDR3 DNA sequence: TGTGCCAGCAGTTACGCCCCGGGACAGGGAGTCTATGGCTACACCTTC.

The table lists this clonotype with a count of one. The chain uses TRBV5-1 and TRBJ2-1, with 11 bases identical to TRBD2. CDR3 length: 14 residues. Germline lookup yields CDR1 SGHRS and CDR2 YFSETQ. Germline trimming cut 2 bases from V and 8 bases from J; bases unmatched to any gene: 3. CDR3 protein: CASSFGSGGDEQFF. The CDR3, as DNA: TGCGCCAGCAGCTTCGGTAGCGGGGGGGATGAGCAGTTCTTC.

Comment on this clonotype: A junction end diverges from the germline sequence, so it may reflect a read error. The chain is built from TRBV6-5 and TRBJ2-3; 7 bases are a match to TRBD2. Germline CDR1 MNHEY, CDR2 SVGAGI. The CDR3 runs to 16 residues. The CDR3 nucleotides read TGTGCCAGCAGCTTTATGCGCGGGGGACCCACAGGTACGCAGTATTTT. This translates into CASSFMRGGPTGTQYF.

The J gene is TRBJ2-7, the V gene TRBV18, with D perhaps TRBD1 (5 bases). CDR3 size: 14 residues. Trimming removed 5 bases at V and 7 bases at J, with 18 bases between. Per germline, CDR1 KGHSH and CDR2 LQKENI. Written as DNA, the CDR3 is TGTGCCAGCTCAGCCATGCAGGGAATGTGGGAGCAGTACTTC. Translation: CASSAMQGMWEQYF.

The chain is built from TRBV9 and TRBJ2-1; TRBD1 matches at 9 bases. The J call may be mistaken, given a closer DNA end match to TRBJ2-7. CDR1 SGDLS and CDR2 YYNGEE come from the germline V gene. The CDR3 totals 15 residues. The CDR3 sequence is CASSAGDRVWGEQYF. The CDR3 bases are TGTGCCAGCAGCGCGGGGGACAGGGTTTGGGGCGAGCAGTACTTC.

To note about this clonotype: An end of the junction does not agree with germline; a read error may underlie this. The chain joins TRBV7-8 to TRBJ2-7; 16 bases align to TRBD2. The J call may be mistaken, given a closer DNA end match to TRBJ2-5. Germline loops: CDR1 SGHVS, CDR2 FQNEAQ. The CDR3 totals 16 residues. CDR3 sequence reads: CASSMGLAGGIGTQYF. CDR3 coding DNA: TGCGCCAGCAGCATGGGACTAGCGGGGGGGATCGGGACCCAGTACTTC.

This clonotype was recorded a few times. The V gene is TRBV29-1, the J gene TRBJ2-6; no reliable D call. This CDR3 has 13 residues. V was pared by 4 bases and J by 3 bases, with 7 bases between. Germline V gives CDR1 SQVTM, CDR2 ANQGSEA. The CDR3 loop is CSVAGVGANVLTF. CDR3 in DNA: TGCAGCGTTGCTGGGGTTGGGGCCAACGTCCTGACTTTC.

In this sample, this clonotype turned up a few times. The chain links TRBV20-1 to TRBJ2-5; D may match TRBD1 or TRBD2 (5 bases each). This CDR3 contains 13 residues. Germline lookup yields CDR1 DFQATT and CDR2 SNEGSKA (reference sequence). The germline V and J ends were trimmed by 4 bases and 5 bases, with 14 bases remaining between them. CDR3 DNA: TGCAGTGCTACCCAGGACGGGGCGGAGACCCAGTACTTC. Encoded protein: CSATQDGAETQYF.